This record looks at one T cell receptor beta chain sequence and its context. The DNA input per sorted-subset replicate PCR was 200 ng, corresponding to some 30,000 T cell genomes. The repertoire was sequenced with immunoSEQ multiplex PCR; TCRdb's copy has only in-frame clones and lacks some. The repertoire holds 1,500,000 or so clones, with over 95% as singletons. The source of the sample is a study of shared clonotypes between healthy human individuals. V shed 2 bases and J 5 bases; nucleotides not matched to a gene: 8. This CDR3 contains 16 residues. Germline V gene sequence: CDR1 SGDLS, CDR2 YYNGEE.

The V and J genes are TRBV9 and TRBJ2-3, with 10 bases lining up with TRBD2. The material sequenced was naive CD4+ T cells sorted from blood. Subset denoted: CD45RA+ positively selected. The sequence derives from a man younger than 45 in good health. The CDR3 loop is CASSVTGTSVGDTQYF. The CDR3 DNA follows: TGTGCCAGCAGCGTGACCGGGACTAGCGTCGGAGATACGCAGTATTTT.